The present T cell receptor (beta chain) was sequenced within a study of memory CD4+ T cells and cytomegalovirus serostatus. Study at large: Healthy Belgian adult donors included nine or ten CMV-positive and 24 CMV-negative people. Study outcomes and limitations: Median bootstrapped AUC for CMV status was about 0.96 originally, around 0.91 US-trained.

The repertoire was sequenced with immunoSEQ multiplex PCR; TCRdb's copy has only in-frame clones and lacks some. Of approximately 88,000 clones in the sample, 80% were seen once. Remarks on this clone: Its antigen is not known. The sample has other DNA sequences that encode this CDR3 too.

Single viable CD3+CD4+CD8-CD45RO+ cells were sorted as the memory CD4+ T cells. CDR1 and CDR2 from the germline V gene are SGHRS and YFSETQ. The V and J ends lost 0 bases and 2 bases respectively, with 7 bases between them. The CDR3 consists of 14 residues. The V call is TRBV5-1, the J call TRBJ2-3, with D perhaps matching TRBD1 or TRBD2 (5 bases each). This receptor was obtained from an adult in good health and CMV-seropositive. Material: memory CD4+ T cells from blood. CDR3 in DNA: TGCGCCAGCAGCTTGGGGGGGTACACAGATACGCAGTATTTT. Translation gives CASSLGGYTDTQYF.